Only one count was recorded for the clone carrying this T cell receptor beta chain. The antigen remains undetermined. This CDR3 spans 14 amino acids. The ends were cut back, 4 bases at V and 0 bases at J, with 9 bases in the middle. Germline V gene sequence: CDR1 SEHNR, CDR2 FQNEAQ (reference sequence). The data stem from a study of response to subunit inactivated influenza vaccine. Via MiXCR, TCRdb re-called the RT-PCR reads, giving one row per CDR3 protein. The data hold roughly 620,000 distinct CDR3 sequences, with approximately 10% observed a single time. The study, taken as a whole, reports: T cells newly recruited by each seasonal influenza vaccination are few, the authors suggested.

These data also formed part of another study, on T cells expressing NK-cell markers. From that report: 5'RACE template switching with UMIs generated TCR beta cDNA. HCMV seropositivity characterized most of the eight sequenced donors, and seronegativity one. The authors restricted sorting to alpha-beta TCR T cells with an anti-gamma-delta TCR antibody in several experiments. The leading position in the CD3+CD56-NKG2C+ fraction of a handful of donors also went to these clonotypes.

This sample comprised PBMCs from blood, obtained on the day of vaccination. This TCR was recovered from a man aged 45-65 years who received an inactivated influenza vaccine. The rearrangement links TRBV7-9 to TRBJ1-1; D not resolved. This CDR3 reads CASSSTVLNTEAFF. The CDR3 DNA reads as TGTGCCAGCAGCTCTACAGTTTTGAACACTGAAGCTTTCTTT.